This TCR beta chain was sequenced in a study of cytomegalovirus exposure and HLA in healthy donors. Across the study: The same platform was used for the 130 or so validation repertoires as for the 650 to 700 first-cohort repertoires, as reported in a later analysis.

Here immunoSEQ multiplex PCR was the method, and the copy in TCRdb shows in-frame clones only, minus some. The repertoire holds around 100,000 clones, with roughly 95% as singletons. V lost 5 bases and J lost 0, with 7 bases in between. Germline CDR1 and CDR2: MNHNS and SASEGT. This CDR3 has 13 amino acids. The sequenced material came from PBMCs. This TCR was recovered from a woman under 30 in good health and CMV-seronegative. This sequence joins TRBV6-1 and TRBJ1-1; D might be TRBD1 (5 bases). CDR3 coding DNA: TGTGCCAGCAGTCGGACACTGAACACTGAAGCTTTCTTT. Its translation is CASSRTLNTEAFF.